A selection of T cell receptor beta chains follows, all from one sample in a study of beta chain features in type 1 diabetes. The data were produced by immunoSEQ multiplex PCR, yet TCRdb's version contains in-frame clones alone and is incomplete. There are some 350,000 clones in the sample; 13% occur only once, and nearly 0.015% lies in the top ten. The sample comprised naive CD4+ T cells from blood. Receptors were obtained from a woman aged 18-29 years with type 1 diabetes. CDR3s leave out the opening cysteine and the closing phenylalanine or tryptophan.

>TRBV7-8|17|TRBJ2-6
ASSPLGTGVISGANVLT
>TRBV2|15|TRBJ2-1
ASRMTPDRGFNNEQF
>TRBV15|9|TRBJ2-7
ATSRLYEQY
>TRBV28|11|TRBJ2-7
ASSIGTAYEQY
>TRBV7-2|13|TRBJ1-3
ASSLVAGIVGTIY
>TRBV5-4|12|TRBJ2-7
ATRDFGGSYEQY
>TRBV5-4|12|TRBJ2-5
ASSLGQGKETQY
>TRBV30|10|TRBJ1-2
AWSVSDYGYT
>TRBV18|12|TRBJ2-1
ASSPVADNNEQF
>TRBV7-2|11|TRBJ2-2
ASSRGDTGELF
>TRBV6-5|11|TRBJ1-2
ASTRQINYGYT
>TRBV27|14|TRBJ1-1
ASKEGAQSLNTEAF
>TRBV11-3|13|TRBJ2-1
ASSFGLAKGNEQF
>TRBV2|14|TRBJ2-7
ASSIRTGATVYEQY
>TRBV19|16|TRBJ2-1
ASSIGGPAGVSYNEQF
>TRBV15|14|TRBJ2-3
ATSRDSYPHTDTQY
>TRBV18|12|TRBJ2-2
ASSRGTNTGELF